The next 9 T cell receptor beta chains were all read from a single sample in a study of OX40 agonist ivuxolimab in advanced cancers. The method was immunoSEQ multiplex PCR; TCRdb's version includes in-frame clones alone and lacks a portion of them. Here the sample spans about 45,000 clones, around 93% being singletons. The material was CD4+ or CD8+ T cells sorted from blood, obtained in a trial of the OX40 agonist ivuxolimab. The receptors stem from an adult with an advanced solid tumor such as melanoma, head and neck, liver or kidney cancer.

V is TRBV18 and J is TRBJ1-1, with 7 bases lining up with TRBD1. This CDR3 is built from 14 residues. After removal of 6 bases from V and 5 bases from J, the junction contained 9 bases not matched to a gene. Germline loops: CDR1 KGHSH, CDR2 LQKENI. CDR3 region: CASSLRQGETEAFF. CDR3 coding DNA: TGTGCCAGCTCCCTACGACAGGGCGAGACTGAAGCTTTCTTT.

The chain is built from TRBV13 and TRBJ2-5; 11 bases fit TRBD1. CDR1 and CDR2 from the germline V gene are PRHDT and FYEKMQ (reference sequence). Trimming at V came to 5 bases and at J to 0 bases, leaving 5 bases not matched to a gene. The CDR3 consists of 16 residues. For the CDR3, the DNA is TGTGCCAGCAGCCAGAGGACAGGGGGCCACCAAGAGACCCAGTACTTC. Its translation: CASSQRTGGHQETQYF. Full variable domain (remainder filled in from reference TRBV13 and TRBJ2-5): AAGVIQSPRHLIKEKRETATLKCYPIPRHDTVYWYQQGPGQDPQFLISFYEKMQSDKGSIPDRFSAQQFSDYHSELNMSSLELGDSALYFCASSQRTGGHQETQYFGPGTRLLVL.

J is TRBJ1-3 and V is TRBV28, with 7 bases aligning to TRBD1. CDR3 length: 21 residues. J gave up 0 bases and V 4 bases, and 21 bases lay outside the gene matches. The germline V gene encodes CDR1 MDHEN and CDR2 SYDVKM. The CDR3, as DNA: TGTGCCAGCAGTTCCCCTCTCTTGGGACAGCCAACAGGACCCTCTGGAAACACCATATATTTT. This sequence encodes CASSSPLLGQPTGPSGNTIYF.

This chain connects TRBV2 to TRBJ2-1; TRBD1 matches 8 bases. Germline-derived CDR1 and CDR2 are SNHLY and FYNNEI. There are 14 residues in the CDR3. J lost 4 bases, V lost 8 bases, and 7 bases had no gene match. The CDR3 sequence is CASVTGTGYNEQFF. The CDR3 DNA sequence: TGTGCCAGCGTTACCGGGACAGGATACAATGAGCAGTTCTTC.

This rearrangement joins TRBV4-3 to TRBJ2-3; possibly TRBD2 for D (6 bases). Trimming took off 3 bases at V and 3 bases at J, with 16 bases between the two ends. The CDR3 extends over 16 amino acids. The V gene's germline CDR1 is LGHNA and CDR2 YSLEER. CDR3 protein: CASSQGGWSETDTQYF. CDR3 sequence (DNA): TGCGCCAGCAGCCAGGGGGGATGGAGCGAGACAGATACGCAGTATTTT.

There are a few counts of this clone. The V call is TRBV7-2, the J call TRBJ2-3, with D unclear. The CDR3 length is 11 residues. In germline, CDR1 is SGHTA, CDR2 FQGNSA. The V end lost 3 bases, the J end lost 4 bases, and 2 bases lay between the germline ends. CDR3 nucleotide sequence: TGTGCCAGCAGCTTTTCAGATACGCAGTATTTT. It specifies CASSFSDTQYF.

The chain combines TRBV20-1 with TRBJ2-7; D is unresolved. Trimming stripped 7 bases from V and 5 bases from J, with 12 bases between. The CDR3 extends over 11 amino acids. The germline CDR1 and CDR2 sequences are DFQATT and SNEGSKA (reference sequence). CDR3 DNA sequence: TGCAGTGGCGAAGTCCATAACGAGCAGTACTTC. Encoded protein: CSGEVHNEQYF.

CDR3 region: CASSLLPGQEDEQYF. The CDR3 DNA sequence: TGCGCCAGCAGCCTGCTCCCGGGACAGGAAGACGAGCAGTACTTC. V usage is TRBV4-1 and J usage is TRBJ2-7; 8 nucleotides match TRBD1. The germline V gene has CDR1 MGHRA and CDR2 YSYEKL. With V trimmed by 4 bases and J by 5 bases, 10 bases remained unmatched. The CDR3 is 15 amino acids.

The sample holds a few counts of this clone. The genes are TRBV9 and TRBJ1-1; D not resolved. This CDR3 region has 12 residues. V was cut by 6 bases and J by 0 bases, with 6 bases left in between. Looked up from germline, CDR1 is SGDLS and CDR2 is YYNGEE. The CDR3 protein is CASTGVNTEAFF. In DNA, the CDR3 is TGTGCCAGCACAGGCGTGAACACTGAAGCTTTCTTT.